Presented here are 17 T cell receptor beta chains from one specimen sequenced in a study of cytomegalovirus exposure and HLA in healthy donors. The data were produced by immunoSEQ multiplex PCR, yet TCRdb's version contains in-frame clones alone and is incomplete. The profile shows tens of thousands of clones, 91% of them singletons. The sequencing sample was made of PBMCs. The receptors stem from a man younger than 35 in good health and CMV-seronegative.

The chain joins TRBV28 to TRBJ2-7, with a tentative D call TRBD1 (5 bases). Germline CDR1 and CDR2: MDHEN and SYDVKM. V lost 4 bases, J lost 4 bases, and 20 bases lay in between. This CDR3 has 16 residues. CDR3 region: CASSYTMLGRDYEQYF. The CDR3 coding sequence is TGTGCCAGCAGTTACACCATGTTGGGGCGAGATTACGAGCAGTACTTC.

The CDR3 sequence is CASSLVAENYGYTF. CDR3 coding DNA: TGTGCCAGCAGTTTAGTTGCAGAAAACTATGGCTACACCTTC. The chain employs TRBV28 and TRBJ1-2; no definite D call. The CDR3 length is 14 residues. Trimming took off 2 bases at V and 2 bases at J, with 9 bases between the two ends. Looked up from germline, CDR1 is MDHEN and CDR2 is SYDVKM.

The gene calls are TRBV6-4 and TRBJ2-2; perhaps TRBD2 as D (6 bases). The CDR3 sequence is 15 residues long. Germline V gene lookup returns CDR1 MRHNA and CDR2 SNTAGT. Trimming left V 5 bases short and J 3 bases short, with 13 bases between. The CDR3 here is CASSRGTSHTGELFF. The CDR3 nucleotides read TGTGCCAGCAGTCGGGGGACCTCCCACACCGGGGAGCTGTTTTTT.

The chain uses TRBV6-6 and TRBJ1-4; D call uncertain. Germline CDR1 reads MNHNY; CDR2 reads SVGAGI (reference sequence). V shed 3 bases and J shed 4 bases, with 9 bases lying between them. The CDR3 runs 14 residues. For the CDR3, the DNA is TGTGCCAGCAGTTATTCCGCCGGTAATGAAAAACTGTTTTTT. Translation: CASSYSAGNEKLFF.

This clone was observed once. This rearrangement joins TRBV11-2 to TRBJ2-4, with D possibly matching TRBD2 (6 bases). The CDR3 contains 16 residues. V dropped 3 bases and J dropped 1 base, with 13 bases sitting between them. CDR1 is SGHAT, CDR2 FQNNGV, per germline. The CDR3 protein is CASSFGSGTAKNIQYF. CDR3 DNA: TGTGCCAGCAGCTTCGGGAGTGGGACTGCCAAAAACATTCAGTACTTC.

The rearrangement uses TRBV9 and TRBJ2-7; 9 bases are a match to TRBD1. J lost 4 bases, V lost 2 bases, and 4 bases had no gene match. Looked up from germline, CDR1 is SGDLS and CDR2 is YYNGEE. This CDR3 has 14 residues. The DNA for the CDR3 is TGTGCCAGCAGCGTCGGACAGGGGACTTACGAGCAGTACTTC. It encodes CASSVGQGTYEQYF.

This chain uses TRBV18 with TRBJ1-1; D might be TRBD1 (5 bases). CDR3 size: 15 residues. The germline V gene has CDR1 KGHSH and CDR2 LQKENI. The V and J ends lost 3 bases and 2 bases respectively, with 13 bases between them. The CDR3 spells CASSPYRSSNTEAFF. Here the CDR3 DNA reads TGTGCCAGCTCACCCTACAGGAGCTCAAACACTGAAGCTTTCTTT.

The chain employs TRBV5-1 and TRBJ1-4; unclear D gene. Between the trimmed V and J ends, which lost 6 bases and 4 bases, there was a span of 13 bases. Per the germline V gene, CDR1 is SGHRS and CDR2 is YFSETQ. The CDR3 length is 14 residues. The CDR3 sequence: CASNTGQVNEKLFF. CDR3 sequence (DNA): TGCGCCAGCAACACTGGGCAGGTTAATGAAAAACTGTTTTTT. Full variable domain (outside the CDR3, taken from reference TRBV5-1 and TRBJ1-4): KAGVTQTPRYLIKTRGQQVTLSCSPISGHRSVSWYQQTPGQGLQFLFEYFSETQRNKGNFPGRFSGRQFSNSRSEMNVSTLELGDSALYLCASNTGQVNEKLFFGSGTQLSVL.

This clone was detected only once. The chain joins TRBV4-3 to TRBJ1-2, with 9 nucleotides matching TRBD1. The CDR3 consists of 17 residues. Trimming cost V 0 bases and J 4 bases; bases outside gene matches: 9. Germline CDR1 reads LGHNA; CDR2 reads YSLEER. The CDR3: CASSQEPVTGGVYGYTF. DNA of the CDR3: TGCGCCAGCAGCCAAGAGCCCGTGACAGGGGGTGTCTATGGCTACACCTTC.

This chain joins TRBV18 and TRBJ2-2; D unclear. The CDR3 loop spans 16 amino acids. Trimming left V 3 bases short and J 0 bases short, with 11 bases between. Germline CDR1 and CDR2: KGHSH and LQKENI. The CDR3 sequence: CASSPAVLANTGELFF. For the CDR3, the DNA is TGTGCCAGCTCACCGGCAGTGCTAGCGAACACCGGGGAGCTGTTTTTT.

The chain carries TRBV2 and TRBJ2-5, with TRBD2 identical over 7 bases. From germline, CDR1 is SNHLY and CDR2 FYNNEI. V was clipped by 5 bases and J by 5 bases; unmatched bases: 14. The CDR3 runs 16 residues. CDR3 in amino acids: CASSPPPSSGWETQYF. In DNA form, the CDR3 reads TGTGCCAGCAGTCCGCCGCCTTCTAGCGGTTGGGAGACCCAGTACTTC. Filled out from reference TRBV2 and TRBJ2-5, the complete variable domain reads EPEVTQTPSHQVTQMGQEVILRCVPISNHLYFYWYRQILGQKVEFLVSFYNNEISEKSEIFDDQFSVERPDGSNFTLKIRSTKLEDSAMYFCASSPPPSSGWETQYFGPGTRLLVL.

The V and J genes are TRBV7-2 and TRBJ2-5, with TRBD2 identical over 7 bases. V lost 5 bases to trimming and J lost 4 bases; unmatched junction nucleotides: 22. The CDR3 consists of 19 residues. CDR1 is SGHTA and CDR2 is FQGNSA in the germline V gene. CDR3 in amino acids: CASSLTLSSGPTPTETQYF. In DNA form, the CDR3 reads TGTGCCAGCAGCCTTACCCTCTCTAGCGGACCTACCCCCACAGAGACCCAGTACTTC.

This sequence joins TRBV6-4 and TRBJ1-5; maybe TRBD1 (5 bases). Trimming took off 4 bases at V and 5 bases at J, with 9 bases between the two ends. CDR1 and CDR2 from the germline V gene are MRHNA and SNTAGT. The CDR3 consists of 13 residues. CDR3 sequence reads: CASSVGVDQPQHF. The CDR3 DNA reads TGTGCCAGCAGTGTAGGGGTCGATCAGCCCCAGCATTTT.

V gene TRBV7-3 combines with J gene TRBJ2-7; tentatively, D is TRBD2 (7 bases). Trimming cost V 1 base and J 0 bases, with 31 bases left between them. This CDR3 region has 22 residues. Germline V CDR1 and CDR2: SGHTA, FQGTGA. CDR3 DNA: TGTGCCAGCAGCTTAAAAAGTCGAAGGGGGGGCGGCGGAACCGGGAGCTCCTACGAGCAGTACTTC. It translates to CASSLKSRRGGGGTGSSYEQYF.

The CDR3 DNA reads TGTGCCAGCAGTACTAGCGGGAGGCCAGATACGCAGTATTTT. Protein sequence: CASSTSGRPDTQYF. V usage is TRBV28 and J usage is TRBJ2-3; TRBD2 matches 12 bases. Per the germline V gene, CDR1 is MDHEN and CDR2 is SYDVKM. The CDR3 has 14 amino acids. V was pared by 5 bases and J by 4 bases, with 1 base of the junction left unmatched.

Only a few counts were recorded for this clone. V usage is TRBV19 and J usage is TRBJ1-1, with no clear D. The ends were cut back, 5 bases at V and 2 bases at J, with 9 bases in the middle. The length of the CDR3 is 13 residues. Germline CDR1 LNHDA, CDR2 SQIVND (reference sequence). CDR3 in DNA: TGTGCCAGTAGTTTCAACAGCAACACTGAAGCTTTCTTT. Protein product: CASSFNSNTEAFF.

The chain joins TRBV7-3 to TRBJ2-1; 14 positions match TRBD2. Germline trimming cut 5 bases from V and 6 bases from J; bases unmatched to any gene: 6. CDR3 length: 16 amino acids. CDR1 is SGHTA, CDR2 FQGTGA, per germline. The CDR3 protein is CASSVPGLAGVNEQFF. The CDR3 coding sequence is TGTGCCAGCAGCGTACCGGGACTAGCGGGAGTCAATGAGCAGTTCTTC.